This TCR beta chain came from a study of T cell responses to AZD1222 COVID-19 vaccine. Whole-study findings and limits: Mostly white British, mostly female donors; authors suggested clonal diversity may be underestimated. At 160-218 and 743-854, vaccine-associated CD4 TCRs were dominant, and they spanned spike. In the spike-specific TCR repertoire, nearly half reportedly target unmutated variant regions.

The assay was immunoSEQ multiplex PCR, and TCRdb's table has in-frame clones only and misses some. The top ten hold less than 6% of the sample, which has some 150,000 clones, roughly 84% seen once. Of note for this clone: Its antigen is still unknown.

The germline V gene encodes CDR1 GTSNPN and CDR2 SVGIG (reference sequence). The CDR3 spans 14 residues. V gave up 0 bases and J gave up 2 bases, with 9 bases separating them. The genes are TRBV30 and TRBJ2-3; D gene unclear. The source of this sequence is an adult who received the AZD1222 COVID-19 vaccine. The sample consisted of peripheral blood, taken 28 days after the second AZD1222 dose. The CDR3 loop reads CAWSVIRITDTQYF. The CDR3 DNA reads as TGTGCCTGGAGTGTAATCCGGATCACAGATACGCAGTATTTT. The whole variable domain, filled in from reference TRBV30 and TRBJ2-3, reads SQTIHQWPATLVQPVGSPLSLECTVEGTSNPNLYWYRQAAGRGLQLLFYSVGIGQISSEVPQNLSASRPQDRQFILSSKKLLLSDSGFYLCAWSVIRITDTQYFGPGTRLTVL.